This T cell receptor beta chain was profiled in a study of cytomegalovirus exposure and HLA in healthy donors. Findings and limits, study-wide: Earlier analysis found most TCR beta V segments productive about 87% or about 30% of the time. TRBV6-2, TRBV6-3 and some other V segments were excluded as indistinguishable.

Comments on this clone: Its antigen remains unknown.

This PCR relied on a set of 60 Vbeta primers and 13 Jbeta primers. Study processing details: Later reanalysis found tens of millions of unique TCR beta chains, roughly 9.9 million of them shared. Some clones are missing from TCRdb's copy, which holds only in-frame ones; the method was immunoSEQ multiplex PCR. V and J calls and clone size come straight from that table; D and trimming were deduced from the DNA. The sample is made up of around 44,000 clones, and the top ten hold about 6% of it. Germline CDR1 and CDR2: SGDLS and YYNGEE. V lost 0 bases and J 1 base, leaving 20 bases between the germline ends. The CDR3 consists of 19 residues.

The sequence was obtained from a male donor in good health and CMV-seropositive. The sequencing input was PBMCs. The chain links TRBV9 to TRBJ2-4, with D possibly TRBD2 on 5 matching bases. The CDR3 spells CASSVGPGSSLDAKNIQYF. The CDR3 region has the DNA TGTGCCAGCAGCGTAGGCCCGGGGAGCTCCCTGGACGCCAAAAACATTCAGTACTTC.